Each of the 8 T cell receptor beta chains below was sequenced from the same sample in a study of naive and memory T cell subsets. An equimolar mix of two oligonucleotides served as the beta constant-region primer for TRBC1 and TRBC2. Ligated cDNA was amplified by four rounds of PCR with nested alpha and beta constant-region primers and SP2. Via MiXCR, TCRdb re-called the UMI-ligation and nested PCR reads, giving one row per CDR3 protein. In the table there are 8,500 to 10,000 distinct CDR3 sequences, 4.5% to 6% of which are singletons. Sequenced input: CD4+ TEMRA cells from blood. Subset of the sample: effector memory re-expressing CD45RA, CD45RA+ CD27-. Every receptor here comes from a human donor in good health.

This clonotype was recorded at least ten times. The gene calls are TRBV6-5 and TRBJ1-4; TRBD1 is a possible D gene (6 bases). Germline values: CDR1 MNHEY, CDR2 SVGAGI. The CDR3 is 14 residues long. V was cut by 9 bases and J by 8 bases, with 19 bases left in between. In DNA, the CDR3 is TGTGCCAGTCTGGGTTCGGGGGCAGGAGAAAAACTGTTTTTT. It specifies CASLGSGAGEKLFF.

This clonotype was observed many times. CDR3 residues: CASTSGTASYTF. CDR3 sequence (DNA): TGTGCCAGCACTTCCGGGACAGCTTCCTACACCTTC. This sequence joins TRBV12-3 or TRBV12-4 and TRBJ1-2; 7 nucleotides agree with TRBD1. J lost 10 bases, V lost 7 bases, and 9 bases had no gene match. CDR3 length equals 12 residues.

This clonotype came up many times. The chain carries TRBV6-2 or TRBV6-3 and TRBJ1-1; tentatively, D is TRBD1 (6 bases). The CDR3 has 15 amino acids. Germline values: CDR1 MNHEY, CDR2 SVGEGT. Trimming removed 5 bases at V and 0 bases at J, with 13 bases between. The DNA for the CDR3 is TGTGCCAGCAGTCCGACTGACAGGATGAACACTGAAGCTTTCTTT. As protein: CASSPTDRMNTEAFF.

This clonotype was observed many times. The DNA for the CDR3 is TGTGCCAGCAGTGTGGGTCCGAACTCTGGAAACACCATATATTTT. As protein: CASSVGPNSGNTIYF. This rearrangement joins TRBV6-1 to TRBJ1-3; D gene ambiguous. Germline CDR1 and CDR2: MNHNS and SASEGT. Trimming removed 4 bases at V and 0 bases at J, with 10 bases between. This CDR3 is 15 amino acids long.

There are many counts of this clonotype. The chain uses TRBV3-1 and TRBJ2-5, with D uncertain. The CDR3 is made up of 12 amino acids. The germline gives CDR1 LGHDT, CDR2 YNNKEL (reference sequence). Between the trimmed V and J ends, which lost 1 base and 1 base, there was a span of 1 base. The CDR3 region is CASSQVQETQYF. The CDR3 DNA follows: TGTGCCAGCAGCCAAGTCCAAGAGACCCAGTACTTC.

This clonotype was seen ten or more times. This chain connects TRBV5-1 to TRBJ1-6; D gene ambiguous. Germline CDR1 is SGHRS and CDR2 is YFSETQ. CDR3 length: 16 residues. Trimming removed 1 base at V and 3 bases at J, with 11 bases between. The CDR3 protein is CASSLLENFYNSPLHF. Here the CDR3 DNA reads TGCGCCAGCAGCTTGCTGGAGAACTTCTATAATTCACCCCTCCACTTT.

V usage is TRBV20-1 and J usage is TRBJ2-4; the match to TRBD2 covers 12 bases. CDR3 length: 15 amino acids. Germline CDR1 reads DFQATT; CDR2 reads SNEGSKA (reference sequence). The CDR3 sequence: CGVASGGVAKNIQYF. In DNA, the CDR3 is TGCGGGGTGGCTAGCGGGGGGGTAGCCAAAAACATTCAGTACTTC.

This clonotype was detected ten times or more. V usage is TRBV20-1 and J usage is TRBJ2-3; 8 bases agree with TRBD2. The germline V gene has CDR1 DFQATT and CDR2 SNEGSKA (reference sequence). CDR3 length: 14 amino acids. V trimming: 3 bases; J trimming: 7 bases; junction bases outside the gene matches: 9. CDR3 sequence: CSASGRAALNTQYF. The CDR3 region has the DNA TGCAGTGCTAGCGGGAGGGCGGCTTTGAATACGCAGTATTTT.